The 30 T cell receptor beta chains below come from one sample, sequenced in a study of T cells after yellow fever vaccination. TCRdb independently ran MiXCR on the 5' RACE reads; one entry per CDR3 protein. The table lists some 150,000 distinct CDR3 sequences, more than 6.5% of them singletons. The sample here was CD4+ T cells sorted from PBMCs, taken 10 days after the yellow fever booster vaccination. These receptors were collected from a young man who received the YFV17D yellow fever vaccine.

The table lists this clonotype with many counts. CDR3 DNA sequence: TGTGCCAGCAGTTTGTCAGCTCAAGAGACCCAGTACTTC. The encoded protein is CASSLSAQETQYF. The V gene is TRBV12-3 or TRBV12-4, the J gene TRBJ2-5; D ambiguous. Trimming stripped 3 bases from V and 2 bases from J, with 7 bases between. The CDR3 loop spans 13 amino acids.

This clonotype showed up many times. The gene calls are TRBV12-3 or TRBV12-4 and TRBJ2-5; D gene uncertain. The CDR3 loop spans 11 amino acids. Trimming pared 5 bases from V and 5 bases from J, leaving 6 bases between. The CDR3 here is CASSLRETQYF. The CDR3 DNA follows: TGTGCCAGCAGTCTGCGGGAGACCCAGTACTTC.

This clonotype was recorded many times. The gene calls are TRBV20-1 and TRBJ2-1, with 7 positions matching TRBD2. The germline V gene encodes CDR1 DFQATT and CDR2 SNEGSKA (reference sequence). V dropped 6 bases and J dropped 0; count of bases not matched to a gene: 11. CDR3 size: 16 residues. CDR3 DNA: TGCAGTGCCCGCGCCACTAGCGCGAGCTCCTACAATGAGCAGTTCTTC. As protein: CSARATSASSYNEQFF.

This clonotype was counted at least ten times. The V gene is TRBV4-3, the J gene TRBJ2-7; TRBD1 aligns across 10 bases. The CDR3 has 15 residues. Germline CDR1 and CDR2: LGHNA and YSLEER. The V segment lost 3 bases and the J segment 2 bases; nucleotides outside the gene matches: 4. The CDR3 DNA reads as TGCGCCAGCAGCCAGGACAGGGGGGATACCTACGAGCAGTACTTC. Amino acid sequence: CASSQDRGDTYEQYF.

The sample holds many counts of this clonotype. The V and J genes are TRBV25-1 and TRBJ2-7, with D possibly being TRBD2 (6 bases). Germline CDR1 MGHDK, CDR2 SYGVNS. CDR3 size: 15 residues. The V end lost 2 bases, the J end lost 2 bases, and 13 bases lay between the germline ends. The CDR3 loop is CASSEGNGGPYEQYF. As DNA, the CDR3 is TGTGCCAGCAGTGAAGGCAATGGAGGGCCCTACGAGCAGTACTTC.

The chain couples TRBV4-1 to TRBJ1-5; D gene unclear. Germline loops: CDR1 MGHRA, CDR2 YSYEKL. The length of the CDR3 is 15 residues. V was cut by 0 bases and J by 4 bases, with 10 bases left in between. Here the CDR3 reads CASSQDLGRNQPQHF. The CDR3 DNA reads TGCGCCAGCAGCCAAGATCTCGGGAGGAATCAGCCCCAGCATTTT.

This clonotype has at least ten counts. The chain recombines TRBV7-2 with TRBJ2-1; D may be TRBD1 or TRBD2 (5 bases each). The CDR3 runs to 12 residues. The V gene lost 5 bases and the J gene lost 15 bases, with 17 bases spanning the gap. Germline V CDR1 and CDR2: SGHTA, FQGNSA. This chain's CDR3 is CASSLPIGDLFF. The CDR3 nucleotides are TGTGCCAGCAGCCTTCCGATCGGGGACCTGTTCTTC.

This clonotype was detected many times. The chain joins TRBV2 to TRBJ2-7; a possible D gene is TRBD1 (5 bases). The germline V gene encodes CDR1 SNHLY and CDR2 FYNNEI. The CDR3 loop spans 12 amino acids. V lost 6 bases, J lost 0 bases, and 6 bases lay in between. Here the CDR3 reads CASRDNSYEQYF. The DNA of the CDR3 is TGTGCCAGCAGGGACAACTCCTACGAGCAGTACTTC.

This clonotype was counted many times. The chain couples TRBV25-1 to TRBJ2-1; the D is unclear. The CDR3 extends over 15 amino acids. Per germline, CDR1 MGHDK and CDR2 SYGVNS. Deletions cut 1 base from V and 6 bases from J, with 13 bases between. The CDR3 sequence is CASSESPSVANEQFF. The CDR3 DNA reads as TGTGCCAGCAGTGAATCCCCATCCGTGGCCAATGAGCAGTTCTTC.

This rearrangement joins TRBV5-4 to TRBJ2-1; 13 nucleotides align to TRBD2. Germline CDR1 and CDR2: SGHNT and YYREEE (reference sequence). The length of the CDR3 is 17 residues. Trimming at V came to 5 bases and at J to 0 bases, leaving 5 bases not matched to a gene. The CDR3 sequence: CASRTGTSGNSYNEQFF. The CDR3 DNA reads TGTGCCAGCAGGACGGGGACTAGCGGGAACTCCTACAATGAGCAGTTCTTC.

This clonotype occurred many times. The chain links TRBV5-1 to TRBJ2-1; 10 bases fit TRBD1. V shed 4 bases and J 9 bases; nucleotides not matched to a gene: 7. This CDR3 region has 14 residues. Germline values: CDR1 SGHRS, CDR2 YFSETQ. CDR3 protein: CASSTDRGDTEQFF. The CDR3 DNA follows: TGCGCCAGCAGCACGGACAGGGGGGACACTGAGCAGTTCTTC. The full variable domain, its missing parts supplied by reference TRBV5-1 and TRBJ2-1, is KAGVTQTPRYLIKTRGQQVTLSCSPISGHRSVSWYQQTPGQGLQFLFEYFSETQRNKGNFPGRFSGRQFSNSRSEMNVSTLELGDSALYLCASSTDRGDTEQFFGPGTRLTVL.

The chain uses TRBV11-3 and TRBJ2-1, with 8 positions matching TRBD1. The CDR3 consists of 14 residues. Germline CDR1 reads SGHNT; CDR2 reads YENEEA. Trimming cost V 5 bases and J 5 bases; bases outside gene matches: 5. The CDR3 region has the DNA TGTGCCAGCAGCACCGGGACAGGAGACAATGAGCAGTTCTTC. This translates into CASSTGTGDNEQFF.

This clonotype was observed at least ten times. The chain couples TRBV7-2 to TRBJ2-2; a weak D match, TRBD2 (5 bases). The V end lost 4 bases, the J end lost 4 bases, and 13 bases lay between the germline ends. Germline assignment: CDR1 SGHTA and CDR2 FQGNSA. This CDR3 contains 15 residues. As DNA, the CDR3 is TGTGCCAGCAGCTCCTCCGCCGCGGGCACCGGGGAGCTGTTTTTT. Translated, it gives CASSSSAAGTGELFF.

The V call is TRBV5-5, the J call TRBJ2-1, with D tentatively TRBD2 (5 bases). The ends were cut back, 7 bases at V and 5 bases at J, with 19 bases in the middle. Germline lookup yields CDR1 SGHKS and CDR2 YYEKEE (reference sequence). This CDR3 spans 15 amino acids. CDR3 DNA: TGTGCCAGCTTACCTCGGGGAGTGGGGAACAATGAGCAGTTCTTC. Translation: CASLPRGVGNNEQFF.

The rearrangement links TRBV20-1 to TRBJ1-4; 9 bases are shared with TRBD1. Germline lookup yields CDR1 DFQATT and CDR2 SNEGSKA (reference sequence). There are 13 residues in the CDR3. V dropped 5 bases and J dropped 6; count of bases not matched to a gene: 4. The CDR3, as DNA: TGCAGTGCTGGACAGGGGCCCCATGAAAAACTGTTTTTT. Protein product: CSAGQGPHEKLFF.

This clonotype was detected ten times or more. This rearrangement joins TRBV5-1 to TRBJ2-1; 7 positions match TRBD1. This CDR3 is built from 14 residues. In germline, CDR1 is SGHRS, CDR2 YFSETQ. The V segment lost 2 bases and the J segment 3 bases; nucleotides outside the gene matches: 2. The CDR3 DNA follows: TGCGCCAGCAGCTTCTGGGACAGCTACAATGAGCAGTTCTTC. Translation: CASSFWDSYNEQFF. The full variable domain, its missing parts supplied by reference TRBV5-1 and TRBJ2-1, is KAGVTQTPRYLIKTRGQQVTLSCSPISGHRSVSWYQQTPGQGLQFLFEYFSETQRNKGNFPGRFSGRQFSNSRSEMNVSTLELGDSALYLCASSFWDSYNEQFFGPGTRLTVL.

This clonotype was observed a handful of times. The chain links TRBV5-6 to TRBJ2-5; the D gene could be TRBD1 or TRBD2 (5 bases each). CDR1 is SGHDT and CDR2 is YYEEEE in the germline V gene. Trimming took 5 bases from V and 4 from J, leaving 12 bases between them. The CDR3 is 13 amino acids. Here the CDR3 DNA reads TGTGCCAGCAGGCCGGGGACCTTAGAGACCCAGTACTTC. It specifies CASRPGTLETQYF. Combining the CDR3 with reference TRBV5-6 and TRBJ2-5 gives the whole variable domain DAGVTQSPTHLIKTRGQQVTLRCSPKSGHDTVSWYQQALGQGPQFIFQYYEEEERQRGNFPDRFSGHQFPNYSSELNVNALLLGDSALYLCASRPGTLETQYFGPGTRLLVL.

This clonotype appeared many times. The genes are TRBV5-1 and TRBJ2-5; D might be TRBD1 (5 bases). There are 13 residues in the CDR3. CDR1 is SGHRS, CDR2 YFSETQ, per germline. Trimming left V 5 bases short and J 2 bases short, with 10 bases between. The DNA of the CDR3 is TGCGCCAGCAGGGGGCAGAAGCAAGAGACCCAGTACTTC. It is translated as CASRGQKQETQYF.

The chain recombines TRBV20-1 with TRBJ2-3; 7 positions agree with TRBD1. Germline CDR1 reads DFQATT; CDR2 reads SNEGSKA (reference sequence). The V segment lost 3 bases and the J segment 0 bases; nucleotides outside the gene matches: 3. There are 14 residues in the CDR3. In DNA, the CDR3 is TGCAGTGCTAGCAGACAGGGCAGCACAGATACGCAGTATTTT. It is translated as CSASRQGSTDTQYF.

This clonotype came up many times. V and J are TRBV10-3 and TRBJ2-3, with 9 nucleotides matching TRBD2. The germline V gene has CDR1 ENHRY and CDR2 SYGVKD. The ends lost 11 bases at V and 3 bases at J; junction bases unmatched: 6. There are 13 residues in the CDR3. CDR3 in DNA: TGTGCCTCTATGACTAGCGGAACAGATACGCAGTATTTT. Its protein product is CASMTSGTDTQYF.

The gene calls are TRBV12-3 or TRBV12-4 and TRBJ2-7; D is perhaps TRBD1 (6 bases). This CDR3 is built from 15 residues. Trimming removed 5 bases at V and 4 bases at J, with 18 bases between. The CDR3 spells CASSRLGGGAYEQYF. DNA of the CDR3: TGTGCCAGCAGTCGCCTTGGTGGGGGCGCGTACGAGCAGTACTTC.

Regarding this clonotype: This may stem from a read error, because a much larger clone lies one nucleotide away. This chain uses TRBV6-2 or TRBV6-3 with TRBJ2-3, with D possibly being TRBD1 (6 bases). Per the germline V gene, CDR1 is MNHEY and CDR2 is SVGEGT. The CDR3 is 14 residues long. The CDR3 DNA is TGTGCCAGCAGTTACCAGGGGAGCACAGATACGCGGTATTTT. This translates into CASSYQGSTDTRYF.

This clonotype was detected many times. V usage is TRBV7-6 and J usage is TRBJ2-2; TRBD2 aligns across 11 bases. Germline V gene data show CDR1 as SGHVS and CDR2 as FNYEAQ. This CDR3 contains 17 residues. J lost 3 bases, V lost 6 bases, and 9 bases had no gene match. DNA for the CDR3: TGTGCCAGCAGTCCTCTAGCGGGAGGCGCCGACACCGGGGAGCTGTTTTTT. This gives the protein CASSPLAGGADTGELFF. The full variable domain, completed using reference TRBV7-6 and TRBJ2-2, is GAGVSQSPRYKVTKRGQDVALRCDPISGHVSLYWYRQALGQGPEFLTYFNYEAQQDKSGLPNDRFSAERPEGSISTLTIQRTEQRDSAMYRCASSPLAGGADTGELFFGEGSRLTVL.

This clonotype was counted ten times or more. CDR3 in amino acids: CASAPSTAANYGYTF. CDR3 DNA sequence: TGCGCCAGCGCTCCCTCCACGGCAGCTAACTATGGCTACACCTTC. The chain links TRBV5-1 to TRBJ1-2, with D hard to call. CDR3 length: 15 residues. The V gene's germline CDR1 is SGHRS and CDR2 YFSETQ. Trimming stripped 7 bases from V and 0 bases from J, with 16 bases between.

This clonotype was seen at least ten times. Here the CDR3 reads CSARDHISADTQYF. The CDR3, as DNA: TGCAGTGCTAGAGATCACATATCAGCAGATACGCAGTATTTT. This sequence joins TRBV20-1 and TRBJ2-3; D call uncertain. Germline CDR1 DFQATT, CDR2 SNEGSKA (reference sequence). CDR3 length: 14 residues. V shed 0 bases and J shed 4 bases, with 11 bases lying between them.

This clonotype was seen a handful of times. This rearrangement joins TRBV7-8 to TRBJ1-2, with D maybe TRBD1 (5 bases). The germline gives CDR1 SGHVS, CDR2 FQNEAQ. CDR3 length: 15 residues. Trimming took 3 bases from V and 3 from J, leaving 14 bases between them. The CDR3 reads CASSLAPGGYYGYTF. CDR3 in DNA: TGTGCCAGCAGCTTGGCCCCGGGGGGATACTATGGCTACACCTTC.

This clonotype was counted many times. The rearrangement uses TRBV6-6 and TRBJ2-5; no firm D call. Germline V gives CDR1 MNHNY, CDR2 SVGAGI (reference sequence). Between the trimmed V and J ends, which lost 7 bases and 5 bases, there was a span of 8 bases. This CDR3 comprises 11 residues. CDR3 loop: CASTHEETQYF. CDR3 coding DNA: TGTGCCAGCACCCACGAGGAGACCCAGTACTTC.

This clonotype was counted many times. The chain links TRBV20-1 to TRBJ2-1, with D maybe TRBD1 (7 bases). This CDR3 is 13 amino acids long. Trimming cost V 5 bases and J 2 bases, with 10 bases left between them. Germline values: CDR1 DFQATT, CDR2 SNEGSKA (reference sequence). CDR3: CSAGRGAYNEQFF. The CDR3 DNA reads as TGCAGTGCTGGCAGGGGGGCCTACAATGAGCAGTTCTTC.

This clonotype was detected ten times or more. This sequence joins TRBV10-3 and TRBJ2-6; 8 nucleotides align to TRBD2. The ends lost 11 bases at V and 0 bases at J; junction bases unmatched: 15. This CDR3 has 18 amino acids. Germline-derived CDR1 and CDR2 are ENHRY and SYGVKD. This CDR3 is CASRVAGGSLSGANVLTF. CDR3 sequence (DNA): TGTGCCTCCCGAGTGGCGGGGGGATCCCTCTCTGGGGCCAACGTCCTGACTTTC.

This clonotype showed up many times. A read error may produce the germline difference seen at one junction end. J is TRBJ1-2 and V is TRBV20-1; the match to TRBD1 covers 9 bases. CDR3 size: 15 residues. Germline CDR1 and CDR2: DFQATT and SNEGSKA (reference sequence). The CDR3 loop is CSARGQGNPYYGYTF. DNA of the CDR3: TGCAGTGCAAGAGGACAGGGGAATCCTTACTATGGCTACACCTTC.